This T cell receptor beta chain is drawn from a study of technical replicates of blood from a few donors. Using immunoSEQ multiplex PCR, the repertoire was profiled, and TCRdb retains in-frame clones only, with some absent. The sample lists 44,000 or so clones; around nine tenths were seen once. This clone was detected once. The CDR3 contains 15 residues. V lost 0 bases to trimming and J lost 6 bases; unmatched junction nucleotides: 5. Germline V gene data show CDR1 as LGHNA and CDR2 as YSLEER. The origin of this receptor is a human donor in good health. Some clones in this sample may be carry-over from other donors' samples. The chain joins TRBV4-3 to TRBJ2-4; 7 bases map to TRBD2. The sequencing input was PBMCs. CDR3 nucleotide sequence: TGCGCCAGCAGCCAAGAATACGGCGGGGGAAACATTCAGTACTTC. Its translation is CASSQEYGGGNIQYF.